The clone carrying this T cell receptor beta chain has only one observation. Its antigen is not known. Germline loops: CDR1 LGHNA, CDR2 YNFKEQ. The CDR3 is made up of 14 amino acids. This entry belongs to a study of cytomegalovirus exposure and HLA in healthy donors. This PCR relied on a set of 60 Vbeta primers and 13 Jbeta primers. Produced via immunoSEQ multiplex PCR; TCRdb's table is partial and in-frame only. The sample yields some 120,000 clones, around four fifths seen once. Study-wide points: Cytomegalovirus association was assigned to around 150 TCR beta chains.

What was sequenced was PBMCs. The J gene is TRBJ2-5, the V gene TRBV4-2, with D maybe TRBD1 (5 bases). The DNA end lines up better with TRBJ2-7; the J call may be wrong. The source is a male donor in good health and CMV-seropositive. The CDR3, as DNA: TGTGCCAGCAGCCATGGACACAACTCCTACGAGCAGTACTTC. It is translated as CASSHGHNSYEQYF.